This TCR beta chain was recovered during a study of T-cell reconstitution after alpha-beta-depleted transplantation in children. The CDR3 sequence is 13 residues long. Trimming took 4 bases from V and 10 from J; bases not matched to a gene: 8. Germline CDR1 is LGHNA and CDR2 is YSLEER. Preparing the TCRbeta library involved the use of unique molecular identifiers. TCRdb recomputed calls from the PCR reads with MiXCR, one row per CDR3 protein. This sample carries about 610,000 distinct CDR3 sequences, approximately 10% of them seen once, and the ten largest clones take 4% to 5%. This clonotype was observed a handful of times.

The source was PBMCs from the stem cell graft donor, collected from the stem cell graft. This TCR came from a human donor who donated a stem cell graft to a child with acute myeloid leukemia. The genes are TRBV4-3 and TRBJ1-1, with 8 bases aligning to TRBD1. The CDR3 nucleotides are TGCGCCAGCAGCCCTACAGGGGGGTCGGGAGCTTTCTTT. Residues: CASSPTGGSGAFF.